Each of the 9 T cell receptor beta chains below was sequenced from the same sample in a study of shared clonotypes between healthy human individuals. The naive CD8 population came from CD45RO-negative cells selected for CCR7, without terminally differentiated effector memory CD45RA+ cells. Produced via immunoSEQ multiplex PCR; TCRdb's table is partial and in-frame only. The data hold approximately 1.9 million clones, with around 93% observed a single time. Sequences were obtained from naive CD8+ T cells from PBMCs. Receptor source: a man between 18 and 35 years old in good health. Some clones in this sample may be carry-over from other donors' samples.

V usage is TRBV28 and J usage is TRBJ2-7, with D possibly matching TRBD1 (6 bases). Trimming removed 6 bases from V and 5 bases from J, with 17 bases in between. The CDR3 totals 14 residues. Germline CDR1 and CDR2: MDHEN and SYDVKM. CDR3 DNA sequence: TGTGCCAGCAGCCCAATAGGGTCAGGGGACGAGCAGTACTTC. Residues: CASSPIGSGDEQYF. The whole variable domain, filled in from reference TRBV28 and TRBJ2-7, reads DVKVTQSSRYLVKRTGEKVFLECVQDMDHENMFWYRQDPGLGLRLIYFSYDVKMKEKGDIPEGYSVSREKKERFSLILESASTNQTSMYLCASSPIGSGDEQYFGPGTRLTVT.

J is TRBJ2-7 and V is TRBV7-6, with TRBD1 matching over 7 bases. The CDR3 spans 16 residues. The J segment lost 2 bases and the V segment lost 0 bases, leaving 7 bases of the junction unmatched. Germline CDR1 reads SGHVS; CDR2 reads FNYEAQ. CDR3 nucleotide sequence: TGTGCCAGCAGCTTAGCGATAGGGACAGTCGCCTACGAGCAGTACTTC. Protein sequence: CASSLAIGTVAYEQYF.

The J gene is TRBJ2-3, the V gene TRBV5-1; maybe TRBD1 (5 bases). The CDR3 loop spans 13 amino acids. CDR1 is SGHRS and CDR2 is YFSETQ in the germline V gene. V was trimmed by 1 base and J by 10 bases, leaving 13 bases between them. The CDR3 DNA follows: TGCGCCAGCAGCTTGTTGGGGCCCTTTCCGCAGTATTTT. It encodes CASSLLGPFPQYF.

The rearrangement joins TRBV9 to TRBJ2-2, with D possibly matching TRBD1 (6 bases). Germline V CDR1 and CDR2: SGDLS, YYNGEE. The V end was cut by 3 bases, the J end by 7 bases, with 10 bases between. This CDR3 region has 13 residues. The CDR3 DNA reads as TGTGCCAGCAGCGACAGGGCTCGCGGGGAGCTGTTTTTT. This translates into CASSDRARGELFF.

V usage is TRBV10-3 and J usage is TRBJ1-1, with D possibly matching TRBD1 (5 bases). CDR1 and CDR2 (germline): ENHRY, SYGVKD. V lost 0 bases, J lost 3 bases, and 14 bases lay in between. The CDR3 consists of 16 residues. The CDR3 loop is CAISESGRKGHTEAFF. The CDR3 bases are TGTGCCATCAGTGAGTCGGGTAGAAAGGGGCACACTGAAGCTTTCTTT.

This sequence joins TRBV7-8 and TRBJ1-1; D gene ambiguous. Germline V gene sequence: CDR1 SGHVS, CDR2 FQNEAQ. V shed 3 bases and J shed 8 bases, with 10 bases lying between them. This CDR3 is built from 12 residues. CDR3: CASSFWDFEAFF. CDR3 sequence (DNA): TGTGCCAGCAGCTTTTGGGATTTCGAAGCTTTCTTT.

The chain recombines TRBV25-1 with TRBJ2-7; D gene uncertain. This CDR3 contains 12 residues. V was trimmed by 5 bases and J by 2 bases, leaving 7 bases between them. Germline CDR1 MGHDK, CDR2 SYGVNS. In DNA form, the CDR3 reads TGTGCCAGCAGTTCCACAACCTACGAGCAGTACTTC. Protein sequence: CASSSTTYEQYF.

This clone was counted between two and nine times. V usage is TRBV9 and J usage is TRBJ1-4; 10 nucleotides match TRBD1. This CDR3 has 14 amino acids. CDR1 and CDR2 from the germline V gene are SGDLS and YYNGEE. With 3 bases clipped from V and 7 bases from J, the junction kept 3 bases outside the gene matches. The CDR3 sequence: CASSGTGGIEKLFF. CDR3 DNA sequence: TGTGCCAGCAGCGGGACAGGGGGGATTGAAAAACTGTTTTTT.

This clone was seen a single time. In nucleotides, the CDR3 is TGTGCCAGCAGTTGGTTAGCGGGTTTAGGGAATGAGCAGTTCTTC. Protein sequence: CASSWLAGLGNEQFF. V gene TRBV28 combines with J gene TRBJ2-1; 7 positions match TRBD2. This CDR3 comprises 15 residues. Germline lookup yields CDR1 MDHEN and CDR2 SYDVKM. Unmatched junction bases numbered 10, after V lost 4 bases and J lost 7 bases.